This T cell receptor (beta chain) stems from a study of blood T cells in healthy people across ages. Study overall: Using template switching, researchers captured about one barcoded beta molecule for each two T cells.

Trimming removed 6 bases from V and 5 bases from J, with 14 bases in between. The CDR3 spans 14 residues. Staff drew 9 to 10 milliliters of peripheral blood from each donor. With a J-beta primer mix and a sample-barcoded 5' primer, a second PCR ran about 7 to 11 cycles. At least 2.5 million CDR3-containing paired-end reads were obtained per sample. From the 5' RACE reads, TCRdb called clonotypes with MiXCR, one entry per CDR3 protein. The profile shows about 780,000 distinct CDR3 sequences, 55% to 65% of them singletons. The chain links TRBV12-3 or TRBV12-4 to TRBJ1-5; a weak D match, TRBD1 (6 bases). Sequenced input: blood. The receptor was derived from a man younger than 40 in good health. CDR3: CASSNTRGHQPQHF. Here the CDR3 DNA reads TGTGCCAGCAGCAATACCAGGGGCCATCAGCCCCAGCATTTT.